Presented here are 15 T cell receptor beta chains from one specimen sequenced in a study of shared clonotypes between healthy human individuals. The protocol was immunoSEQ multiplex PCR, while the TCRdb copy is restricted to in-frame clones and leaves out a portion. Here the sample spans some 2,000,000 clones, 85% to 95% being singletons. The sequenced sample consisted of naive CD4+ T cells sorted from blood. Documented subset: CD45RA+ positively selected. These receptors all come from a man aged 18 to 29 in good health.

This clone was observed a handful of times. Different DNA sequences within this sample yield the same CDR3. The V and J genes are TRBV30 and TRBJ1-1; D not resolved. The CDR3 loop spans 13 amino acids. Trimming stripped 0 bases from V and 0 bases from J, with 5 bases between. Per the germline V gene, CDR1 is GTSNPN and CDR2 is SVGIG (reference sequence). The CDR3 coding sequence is TGTGCCTGGAGTGTACGGTTGAACACTGAAGCTTTCTTT. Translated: CAWSVRLNTEAFF.

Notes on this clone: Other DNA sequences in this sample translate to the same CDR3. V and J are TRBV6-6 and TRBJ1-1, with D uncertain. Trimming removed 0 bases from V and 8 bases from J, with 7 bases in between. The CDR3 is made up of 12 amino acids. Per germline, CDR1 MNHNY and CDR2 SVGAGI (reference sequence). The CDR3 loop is CASSYSRTEAFF. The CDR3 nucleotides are TGTGCCAGCAGTTACTCGAGGACGGAAGCTTTCTTT.

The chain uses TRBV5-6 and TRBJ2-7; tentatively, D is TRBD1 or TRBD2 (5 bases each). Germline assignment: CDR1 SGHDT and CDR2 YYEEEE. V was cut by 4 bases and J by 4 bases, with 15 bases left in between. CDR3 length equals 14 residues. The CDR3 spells CASSASGTLYEQYF. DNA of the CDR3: TGTGCCAGCAGCGCATCCGGGACCTTGTACGAGCAGTACTTC. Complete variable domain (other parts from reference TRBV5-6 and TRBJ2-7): DAGVTQSPTHLIKTRGQQVTLRCSPKSGHDTVSWYQQALGQGPQFIFQYYEEEERQRGNFPDRFSGHQFPNYSSELNVNALLLGDSALYLCASSASGTLYEQYFGPGTRLTVT.

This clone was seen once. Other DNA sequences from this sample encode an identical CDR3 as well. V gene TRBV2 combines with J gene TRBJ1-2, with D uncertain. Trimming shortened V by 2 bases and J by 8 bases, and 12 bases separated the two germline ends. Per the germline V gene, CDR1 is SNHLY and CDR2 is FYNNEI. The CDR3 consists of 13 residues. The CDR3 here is CASSEITGGGYTF. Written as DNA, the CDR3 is TGTGCCAGCAGTGAAATTACGGGAGGAGGCTACACCTTC.

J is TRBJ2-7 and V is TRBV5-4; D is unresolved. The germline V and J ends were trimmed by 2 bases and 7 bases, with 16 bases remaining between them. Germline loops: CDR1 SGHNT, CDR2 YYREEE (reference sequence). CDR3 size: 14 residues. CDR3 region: CASSLQVRALEQYF. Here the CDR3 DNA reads TGTGCCAGCAGCTTACAAGTACGGGCGCTGGAGCAGTACTTC.

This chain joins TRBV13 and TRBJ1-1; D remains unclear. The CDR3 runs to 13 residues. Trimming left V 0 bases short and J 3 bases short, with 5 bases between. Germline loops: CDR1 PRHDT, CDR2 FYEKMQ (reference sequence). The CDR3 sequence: CASSLGRYTEAFF. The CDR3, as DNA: TGTGCCAGCAGCTTAGGCCGGTACACTGAAGCTTTCTTT.

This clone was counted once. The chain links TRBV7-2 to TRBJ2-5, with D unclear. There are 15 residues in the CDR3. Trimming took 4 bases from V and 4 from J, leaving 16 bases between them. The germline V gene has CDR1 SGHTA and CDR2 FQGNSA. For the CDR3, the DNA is TGTGCCAGCAGCTCCGACTTTCGGTGGCGAGAGACCCAGTACTTC. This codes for CASSSDFRWRETQYF.

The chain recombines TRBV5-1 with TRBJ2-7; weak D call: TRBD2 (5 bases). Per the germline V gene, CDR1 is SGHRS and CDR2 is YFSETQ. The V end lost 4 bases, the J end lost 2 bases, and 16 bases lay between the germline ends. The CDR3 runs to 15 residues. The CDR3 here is CASSPGGPRPYEQYF. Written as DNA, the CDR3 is TGCGCCAGCAGCCCCGGCGGGCCTAGACCCTACGAGCAGTACTTC.

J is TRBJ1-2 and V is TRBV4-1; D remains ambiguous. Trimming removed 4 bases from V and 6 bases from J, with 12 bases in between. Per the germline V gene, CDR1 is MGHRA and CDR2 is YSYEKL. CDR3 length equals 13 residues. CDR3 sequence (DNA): TGCGCCAGCAGCCCCCTCCGGCGGGATGGCTACACCTTC. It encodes CASSPLRRDGYTF.

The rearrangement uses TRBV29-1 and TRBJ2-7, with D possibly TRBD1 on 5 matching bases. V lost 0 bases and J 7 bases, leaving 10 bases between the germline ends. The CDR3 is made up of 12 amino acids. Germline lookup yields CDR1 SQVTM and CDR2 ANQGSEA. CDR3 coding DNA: TGCAGCGTTGAAGATCGGCCAGGGGAGCAGTACTTC. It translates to CSVEDRPGEQYF.

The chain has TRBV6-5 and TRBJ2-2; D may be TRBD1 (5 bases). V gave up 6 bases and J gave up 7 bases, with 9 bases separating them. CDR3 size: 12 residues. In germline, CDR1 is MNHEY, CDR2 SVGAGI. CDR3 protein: CASRTRVGELFF. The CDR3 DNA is TGTGCCAGCAGAACCAGGGTCGGGGAGCTGTTTTTT.

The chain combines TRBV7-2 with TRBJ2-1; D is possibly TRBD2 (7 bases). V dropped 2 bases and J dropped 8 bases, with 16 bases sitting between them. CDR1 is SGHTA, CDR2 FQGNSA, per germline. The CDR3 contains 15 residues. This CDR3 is CASSLRRGHLDEQFF. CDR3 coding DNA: TGTGCCAGCAGCTTAAGGCGGGGGCACTTGGATGAGCAGTTCTTC. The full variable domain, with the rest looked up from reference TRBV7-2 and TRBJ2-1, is GAGVSQSPSNKVTEKGKDVELRCDPISGHTALYWYRQSLGQGLEFLIYFQGNSAPDKSGLPSDRFSAERTGGSVSTLTIQRTQQEDSAVYLCASSLRRGHLDEQFFGPGTRLTVL.

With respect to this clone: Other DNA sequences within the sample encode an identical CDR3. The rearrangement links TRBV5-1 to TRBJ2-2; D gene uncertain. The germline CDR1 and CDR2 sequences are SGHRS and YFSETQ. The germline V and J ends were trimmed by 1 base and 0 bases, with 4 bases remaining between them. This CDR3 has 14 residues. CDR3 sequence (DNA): TGCGCCAGCAGCTTGAACCCGAACACCGGGGAGCTGTTTTTT. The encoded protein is CASSLNPNTGELFF. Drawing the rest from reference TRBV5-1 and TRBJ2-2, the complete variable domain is KAGVTQTPRYLIKTRGQQVTLSCSPISGHRSVSWYQQTPGQGLQFLFEYFSETQRNKGNFPGRFSGRQFSNSRSEMNVSTLELGDSALYLCASSLNPNTGELFFGEGSRLTVL.

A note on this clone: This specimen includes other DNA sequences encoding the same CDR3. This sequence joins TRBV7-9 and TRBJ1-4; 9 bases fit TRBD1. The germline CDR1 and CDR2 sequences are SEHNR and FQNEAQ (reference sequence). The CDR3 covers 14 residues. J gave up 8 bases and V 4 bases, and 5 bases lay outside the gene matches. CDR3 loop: CASSSGQGNEKLFF. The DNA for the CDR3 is TGTGCCAGCAGCTCGGGACAGGGCAACGAAAAACTGTTTTTT.

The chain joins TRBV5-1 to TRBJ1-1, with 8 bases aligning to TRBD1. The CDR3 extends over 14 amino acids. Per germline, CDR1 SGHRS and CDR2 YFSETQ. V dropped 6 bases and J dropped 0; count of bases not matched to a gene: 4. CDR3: CASNQGQVNTEAFF. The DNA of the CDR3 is TGCGCCAGCAACCAGGGACAGGTGAACACTGAAGCTTTCTTT.